This T cell receptor (beta chain) was recovered during a study of OX40 agonist ivuxolimab in advanced cancers. About the research overall: The dose-escalation cohort was over 65% male, with a mean age of around 54 years, ranging roughly 20 to 90. Three partial responders included one hepatocellular carcinoma patient and two cutaneous melanoma patients. Eligibility admitted prior anti-PD-1, anti-PD-L1 or anti-CTLA-4 therapy; roughly 40% had some.

Germline V CDR1 and CDR2: SGHRS, YFSETQ. CDR3 size: 13 residues. V was trimmed by 0 bases and J by 9 bases, leaving 10 bases between them. Using immunoSEQ multiplex PCR, the repertoire was profiled, and TCRdb retains in-frame clones only, with some absent. The sample shows under 50,000 clones, about 87% of them seen only once. Sequencing was performed on CD4+ or CD8+ T cells sorted from blood, taken in a trial of the OX40 agonist ivuxolimab. The sequence came from an adult with an advanced solid tumor such as melanoma, head and neck, liver or kidney cancer. The J gene is TRBJ2-1, the V gene TRBV5-1; the D is unclear. CDR3 amino acids: CASSLVVEREQFF. For the CDR3, the DNA is TGCGCCAGCAGCTTGGTAGTAGAGCGTGAGCAGTTCTTC.